This passage covers 9 T cell receptor beta chains from one sample sequenced in a study of CD8 T cells in Susac syndrome (dated by TCRdb to between 2017 and 2020). Library prep was done by the immunoSEQ multiplex PCR assay. RNA was extracted with the RNeasy kit and 0.5 to 1 ug was reverse transcribed using random hexamers. TCRdb reworked the public reads: Q25 trimming with fastp, MiXCR clone assembly, productive beta chains retained. Each entry is one CDR3 protein sequence, shown with its most common DNA and genes. In all, the sample holds under 200,000 distinct CDR3 sequences, and around 94% of those were seen once. 0.11% to 0.15% of the sample rests with the top ten. The material sequenced was CD4+ T cells from PBMCs. These receptors were obtained from a human donor in good health.

This clonotype occurred once. V is TRBV4-2 and J is TRBJ1-6; D ambiguous. The CDR3 contains 15 residues. Germline V lookup: CDR1 LGHNA, CDR2 YNFKEQ. The ends were cut back, 1 base at V and 8 bases at J, with 12 bases in the middle. The CDR3 protein is CASSQGAAEDSPLHF. CDR3 coding DNA: TGTGCCAGCAGCCAAGGGGCAGCTGAAGATTCACCCCTCCACTTT.

The CDR3 region has the DNA TGCGCCAGCAGCTCCGGACAGTTGGTCAATGAGCAGTTCTTC. Its protein product is CASSSGQLVNEQFF. The V call is TRBV5-1, the J call TRBJ2-1, with a tentative D call TRBD1 (6 bases). Trimming left V 3 bases short and J 6 bases short, with 13 bases between. CDR1 and CDR2 (germline): SGHRS, YFSETQ. There are 14 residues in the CDR3.

V and J are TRBV7-2 and TRBJ2-7, with D possibly TRBD1 on 6 matching bases. Trimming cost V 4 bases and J 3 bases, with 16 bases left between them. This CDR3 has 15 residues. From germline, CDR1 is SGHTA and CDR2 FQGNSA. The CDR3 spells CASSSSGTQSYEQYF. CDR3 nucleotide sequence: TGTGCCAGCAGCTCGTCCGGGACACAGAGCTACGAGCAGTACTTC.

This chain uses TRBV30 with TRBJ1-2; D might be TRBD1 (6 bases). Trimming took 4 bases from V and 6 from J, leaving 15 bases between them. The CDR3 is 13 residues long. CDR1 and CDR2 from the germline V gene are GTSNPN and SVGIG (reference sequence). As DNA, the CDR3 is TGTGCCTGGACCCGCTCTCACAGGGATGGCTACACCTTC. Translated, it gives CAWTRSHRDGYTF. The full variable domain, rest sourced from reference TRBV30 and TRBJ1-2, is SQTIHQWPATLVQPVGSPLSLECTVEGTSNPNLYWYRQAAGRGLQLLFYSVGIGQISSEVPQNLSASRPQDRQFILSSKKLLLSDSGFYLCAWTRSHRDGYTFGSGTRLTVV.

This clonotype was seen only once. The chain carries TRBV7-3 and TRBJ2-5, with TRBD2 matching 9 bases. V was pared by 1 base and J by 4 bases, with 4 bases of the junction left unmatched. The CDR3 is 15 amino acids. Germline CDR1 SGHTA, CDR2 FQGTGA. The CDR3 region is CASSLSGGAVETQYF. The CDR3 nucleotides read TGTGCCAGCAGCTTAAGCGGGGGGGCTGTAGAGACCCAGTACTTC. Together with reference TRBV7-3 and TRBJ2-5, the CDR3 gives the full variable domain: GAGVSQTPSNKVTEKGKYVELRCDPISGHTALYWYRQSLGQGPEFLIYFQGTGAADDSGLPNDRFFAVRPEGSVSTLKIQRTERGDSAVYLCASSLSGGAVETQYFGPGTRLLVL.

V is TRBV5-4 and J is TRBJ2-5, with D possibly being TRBD1 or TRBD2 (5 bases each). CDR3 size: 15 residues. The V end was cut by 4 bases, the J end by 7 bases, with 20 bases between. Germline CDR1 SGHNT, CDR2 YYREEE (reference sequence). The CDR3 reads CASSPKEGARGTQYF. The CDR3 DNA reads as TGTGCCAGCAGCCCAAAAGAAGGGGCCCGGGGGACCCAGTACTTC.

The chain uses TRBV2 and TRBJ1-1, with 8 nucleotides matching TRBD1. J gave up 1 base and V 5 bases, and 3 bases lay outside the gene matches. The germline CDR1 and CDR2 sequences are SNHLY and FYNNEI. The CDR3 covers 14 residues. The CDR3 DNA follows: TGTGCCAGCAGTTATGGGACAGGGAACACTGAAGCTTTCTTT. Its protein product is CASSYGTGNTEAFF.

Written as DNA, the CDR3 is TGCAGTGCTAGAGATGGCATAGGTCGGGAGACCCAGTACTTC. This encodes CSARDGIGRETQYF. The V call is TRBV20-1, the J call TRBJ2-5, with unresolved D. Trimming took off 0 bases at V and 5 bases at J, with 13 bases between the two ends. The CDR3 covers 14 residues. Germline V CDR1 and CDR2: DFQATT, SNEGSKA (reference sequence).

The J gene is TRBJ1-2, the V gene TRBV29-1, with D unclear. The germline V gene has CDR1 SQVTM and CDR2 ANQGSEA. The length of the CDR3 is 11 residues. V lost 6 bases and J 6 bases, leaving 11 bases between the germline ends. This chain's CDR3 is CSVAGVNGYTF. The CDR3 nucleotides read TGCAGCGTGGCCGGGGTTAATGGCTACACCTTC.